One sample yielded the 30 T cell receptor beta chains listed below, sequenced in a study of T cells after somatic rescue of genetic block. The data were produced by immunoSEQ multiplex PCR, yet TCRdb's version contains in-frame clones alone and is incomplete. In the table there are approximately 67,000 clones, 92% of which are singletons. Material: peripheral blood mononuclear cells (PBMCs). The receptors come from a man in his forties or fifties.

The genes are TRBV5-1 and TRBJ1-6; 9 positions match TRBD1. This CDR3 has 14 amino acids. Trimming took 4 bases from V and 9 from J; bases not matched to a gene: 5. Germline CDR1 and CDR2: SGHRS and YFSETQ. CDR3 protein: CASSRGQGGSPLHF. The CDR3 nucleotides read TGCGCCAGCAGCCGGGGACAGGGCGGTTCACCCCTCCACTTT.

This rearrangement joins TRBV7-9 to TRBJ2-1; tentatively, D is TRBD1 (5 bases). Germline V gene data show CDR1 as SEHNR and CDR2 as FQNEAQ (reference sequence). The germline V and J ends were trimmed by 3 bases and 8 bases, with 14 bases remaining between them. The CDR3 contains 14 residues. The CDR3 DNA follows: TGTGCCAGCAGCTTGGTCGACAGTCGGTATGAGCAGTTCTTC. It translates to CASSLVDSRYEQFF.

CDR3 sequence (DNA): TGCGCCAGCAGCCCTAAAAACAGGGGAACTGAAGCTTTCTTT. Its translation: CASSPKNRGTEAFF. This sequence joins TRBV5-1 and TRBJ1-1; 7 positions agree with TRBD1. The CDR3 extends over 14 amino acids. After removal of 4 bases from V and 5 bases from J, the junction contained 8 bases not matched to a gene. Germline CDR1 is SGHRS and CDR2 is YFSETQ.

The V call is TRBV5-6, the J call TRBJ1-2; 10 nucleotides agree with TRBD1. Germline V gives CDR1 SGHDT, CDR2 YYEEEE. V shed 4 bases, J shed 8 bases, and the junction held 11 bases outside the gene matches. The CDR3 totals 15 residues. The CDR3 loop reads CASSPDRDRGGGYTF. The CDR3 nucleotides read TGTGCCAGCAGCCCCGACCGGGACAGGGGAGGCGGCTACACCTTC.

The chain carries TRBV12-5 and TRBJ2-2, with TRBD1 matching over 8 bases. Trimming at V came to 3 bases and at J to 4 bases, leaving 10 bases not matched to a gene. Germline CDR1 is LGHNT and CDR2 is FRNRAP. The CDR3 is 17 amino acids. The DNA for the CDR3 is TGTGCTAGTGGTTTTACCCCTGACAGGGGCGGCACCGGGGAGCTGTTTTTT. Its translation is CASGFTPDRGGTGELFF.

The CDR3 here is CASSLRDRGNTGELFF. The CDR3 nucleotides are TGTGCCAGCAGTTTGCGGGACAGGGGGAACACCGGGGAGCTGTTTTTT. This chain connects TRBV28 to TRBJ2-2; 10 bases agree with TRBD1. There are 16 residues in the CDR3. V shed 3 bases, J shed 1 base, and the junction held 2 bases outside the gene matches. The germline CDR1 and CDR2 sequences are MDHEN and SYDVKM.

This clone was seen a few times. J is TRBJ2-7 and V is TRBV28; D ambiguous. V was pared by 5 bases and J by 2 bases, with 13 bases between. The length of the CDR3 is 14 residues. From germline, CDR1 is MDHEN and CDR2 SYDVKM. The CDR3 reads CASSISQAPYEQYF. In DNA, the CDR3 is TGTGCCAGCAGTATATCCCAAGCCCCCTACGAGCAGTACTTC.

The chain couples TRBV5-4 to TRBJ2-3; the D gene could be TRBD1 or TRBD2 (6 bases each). The CDR3 spans 14 residues. Germline loops: CDR1 SGHNT, CDR2 YYREEE (reference sequence). V was clipped by 0 bases and J by 4 bases, with 9 bases between them. CDR3 residues: CASSLGGASDTQYF. As DNA, the CDR3 is TGTGCCAGCAGCTTGGGGGGGGCCTCAGATACGCAGTATTTT.

The chain carries TRBV18 and TRBJ1-4, with a tentative D call TRBD1 (6 bases). The CDR3 is made up of 17 amino acids. Deletions cut 3 bases from V and 0 bases from J, with 14 bases between. From germline, CDR1 is KGHSH and CDR2 LQKENI. The CDR3: CASSPVRGTATNEKLFF. The CDR3, as DNA: TGTGCCAGCTCACCGGTCAGGGGCACTGCAACTAATGAAAAACTGTTTTTT.

The J gene is TRBJ1-5, the V gene TRBV4-1; maybe TRBD1 (5 bases). CDR1 and CDR2 (germline): MGHRA, YSYEKL. CDR3 size: 17 residues. V lost 0 bases and J lost 5, with 17 bases in between. In DNA, the CDR3 is TGCGCCAGCAGCCAAGAAGGGCTGGACAATCCTTATCAGCCCCAGCATTTT. Amino acid sequence: CASSQEGLDNPYQPQHF.

The rearrangement uses TRBV2 and TRBJ2-1; D not resolved. V lost 3 bases to trimming and J lost 6 bases, with 15 bases between them. This CDR3 region has 15 residues. The V gene's germline CDR1 is SNHLY and CDR2 FYNNEI. This CDR3 reads CASSEPFRGFNEQFF. In DNA, the CDR3 is TGTGCCAGCAGTGAGCCCTTCCGCGGCTTCAATGAGCAGTTCTTC.

This clone has only one observation. V gene TRBV2 combines with J gene TRBJ2-1; 9 bases are a match to TRBD2. Per germline, CDR1 SNHLY and CDR2 FYNNEI. V trimming: 5 bases; J trimming: 9 bases; junction bases outside the gene matches: 8. This CDR3 has 14 residues. CDR3 DNA sequence: TGTGCCAGCAGTTCGACTAGCGGCTCGTTTGAGCAGTTCTTC. It specifies CASSSTSGSFEQFF. Supplemented by reference TRBV2 and TRBJ2-1, the full variable domain reads EPEVTQTPSHQVTQMGQEVILRCVPISNHLYFYWYRQILGQKVEFLVSFYNNEISEKSEIFDDQFSVERPDGSNFTLKIRSTKLEDSAMYFCASSSTSGSFEQFFGPGTRLTVL.

The chain couples TRBV19 to TRBJ2-5; 10 bases line up with TRBD2. The J segment lost 3 bases and the V segment lost 11 bases, leaving 15 bases of the junction unmatched. Germline V gives CDR1 LNHDA, CDR2 SQIVND (reference sequence). The CDR3 covers 16 residues. As DNA, the CDR3 is TGTGCCTCCCAGGGGGCTAGCGGGAGTCTTGAAGAGACCCAGTACTTC. It encodes CASQGASGSLEETQYF. The complete variable domain, with remaining parts taken from reference TRBV19 and TRBJ2-5, reads DGGITQSPKYLFRKEGQNVTLSCEQNLNHDAMYWYRQDPGQGLRLIYYSQIVNDFQKGDIAEGYSVSREKKESFPLTVTSAQKNPTAFYLCASQGASGSLEETQYFGPGTRLLVL.

This chain joins TRBV11-2 and TRBJ2-3; 13 bases map to TRBD2. The CDR3 sequence is 17 residues long. CDR1 and CDR2 (germline): SGHAT, FQNNGV. Trimming took 1 base from V and 5 from J; bases not matched to a gene: 6. In DNA, the CDR3 is TGTGCCAGCAGCTTAGGGGGACTAGCGGGATTCCGAGATACGCAGTATTTT. The encoded protein is CASSLGGLAGFRDTQYF.

The chain combines TRBV7-2 with TRBJ2-2, with D possibly TRBD2 on 6 matching bases. The V gene lost 5 bases and the J gene lost 2 bases, with 21 bases spanning the gap. Looked up from germline, CDR1 is SGHTA and CDR2 is FQGNSA. This CDR3 has 18 amino acids. CDR3 bases: TGTGCCAGCAGCCCCCAACCCCCCCTAGCGACAAACACCGGGGAGCTGTTTTTT. The encoded protein is CASSPQPPLATNTGELFF.

The rearrangement joins TRBV11-2 to TRBJ2-3; D remains unclear. Looked up from germline, CDR1 is SGHAT and CDR2 is FQNNGV. The CDR3 spans 14 residues. Trimming took off 2 bases at V and 0 bases at J, with 6 bases between the two ends. CDR3 in DNA: TGTGCCAGCAGCTTATCCCCTAGCACAGATACGCAGTATTTT. Protein sequence: CASSLSPSTDTQYF.

The chain is built from TRBV2 and TRBJ1-2; weak D call: TRBD1 (6 bases). The germline V gene encodes CDR1 SNHLY and CDR2 FYNNEI. The CDR3 is 17 amino acids. Trimming pared 3 bases from V and 8 bases from J, leaving 25 bases between. CDR3 loop: CASSDLRDKVLSFGYTF. The CDR3 DNA reads as TGTGCCAGCAGTGACCTGAGGGACAAGGTCCTATCCTTCGGCTACACCTTC.

The chain uses TRBV12-2 and TRBJ1-5. TRBV12-2 has pseudogene status. The CDR3 covers 13 residues. The DNA for the CDR3 is TGTGCAAGTCGCTTGGGGGGGGATCAGCCCCAGCATTTT. Residues: CASRLGGDQPQHF.

This chain connects TRBV6-5 to TRBJ2-7; 8 bases agree with TRBD1. The CDR3 length is 16 residues. V was clipped by 0 bases and J by 2 bases; unmatched bases: 6. The V gene's germline CDR1 is MNHEY and CDR2 SVGAGI. The CDR3 DNA is TGTGCCAGCAGTTACTCGGGGACAGGCATAGCCTACGAGCAGTACTTC. Translated: CASSYSGTGIAYEQYF.

The chain recombines TRBV19 with TRBJ1-2; 8 bases align to TRBD1. The ends lost 3 bases at V and 0 bases at J; junction bases unmatched: 3. Germline V lookup: CDR1 LNHDA, CDR2 SQIVND (reference sequence). CDR3 length: 15 amino acids. The CDR3 protein is CASSMPGQANYGYTF. The CDR3 region has the DNA TGTGCCAGTAGTATGCCGGGACAGGCTAACTATGGCTACACCTTC.

The CDR3 protein is CASRDANEKLFF. The CDR3 DNA reads as TGTGCCAGCAGGGACGCCAATGAAAAACTGTTTTTT. This rearrangement joins TRBV2 to TRBJ1-4, with D unclear. V lost 6 bases and J 5 bases, leaving 7 bases between the germline ends. Germline V gene data show CDR1 as SNHLY and CDR2 as FYNNEI. The CDR3 has 12 residues.

The rearrangement joins TRBV28 to TRBJ1-5; weak D call: TRBD1 (5 bases). The germline V gene encodes CDR1 MDHEN and CDR2 SYDVKM. V was pared by 6 bases and J by 5 bases, with 14 bases between. The length of the CDR3 is 14 residues. The CDR3 DNA reads as TGTGCCAGCAGCTGGGGACCAGAAGATCAGCCCCAGCATTTT. Translated: CASSWGPEDQPQHF.

The chain has TRBV30 and TRBJ1-4; D remains ambiguous. This CDR3 spans 14 amino acids. CDR1 is GTSNPN, CDR2 SVGIG, per germline (reference sequence). V lost 0 bases and J 6 bases, leaving 11 bases between the germline ends. The CDR3 loop reads CAWSVHLKDEKLFF. The CDR3 nucleotides read TGTGCCTGGAGTGTTCATTTAAAGGATGAAAAACTGTTTTTT.

The chain combines TRBV6-6 with TRBJ2-3; 11 bases match TRBD1. The trim removed 4 bases at V and 3 bases at J, leaving 6 bases unmatched. The germline CDR1 and CDR2 sequences are MNHNY and SVGAGI (reference sequence). The CDR3 length is 16 residues. The CDR3 DNA is TGTGCCAGCAGTTTAACCGGGACAGGGGGTACAGATACGCAGTATTTT. Amino acid sequence: CASSLTGTGGTDTQYF.

This chain uses TRBV7-9 with TRBJ2-7, with D possibly matching TRBD2 (6 bases). Trimming took 2 bases from V and 1 from J, leaving 9 bases between them. CDR1 is SEHNR and CDR2 is FQNEAQ in the germline V gene (reference sequence). The CDR3 runs 14 residues. The CDR3 nucleotides read TGTGCCAGCAGCTTAATCGGGGGTTCCTACGAGCAGTACTTC. Amino acids: CASSLIGGSYEQYF.

This chain connects TRBV6-1 to TRBJ2-7; tentatively, D is TRBD2 (6 bases). The CDR3 has 12 residues. Trimming stripped 8 bases from V and 2 bases from J, with 10 bases between. Germline lookup yields CDR1 MNHNS and CDR2 SASEGT. CDR3 loop: CASGTFTYEQYF. In DNA form, the CDR3 reads TGTGCCAGCGGGACTTTTACCTACGAGCAGTACTTC.

This rearrangement joins TRBV30 to TRBJ2-7, with 10 bases fitting TRBD1. The CDR3 extends over 13 amino acids. Germline V gene lookup returns CDR1 GTSNPN and CDR2 SVGIG (reference sequence). Trimming removed 6 bases from V and 1 base from J; junction bases left unmatched: 3. DNA of the CDR3: TGTGCCTGTAGGACAGGGGGATCCTACGAGCAGTACTTC. Its protein product is CACRTGGSYEQYF. The variable domain in full, with the rest retrieved from reference TRBV30 and TRBJ2-7, is SQTIHQWPATLVQPVGSPLSLECTVEGTSNPNLYWYRQAAGRGLQLLFYSVGIGQISSEVPQNLSASRPQDRQFILSSKKLLLSDSGFYLCACRTGGSYEQYFGPGTRLTVT.

The V gene is TRBV7-9, the J gene TRBJ1-5, with TRBD1 as a possible D gene (6 bases). Trimming left V 1 base short and J 6 bases short, with 13 bases between. Germline assignment: CDR1 SEHNR and CDR2 FQNEAQ (reference sequence). The CDR3 covers 15 residues. The CDR3 sequence is CASSLGPQGFQPQHF. The CDR3 coding sequence is TGTGCCAGCAGCTTAGGCCCCCAGGGGTTTCAGCCCCAGCATTTT.

The chain couples TRBV19 to TRBJ2-1; 7 bases are a match to TRBD2. The CDR3 contains 15 residues. Unmatched junction bases numbered 8, after V lost 8 bases and J lost 1 base. CDR1 LNHDA and CDR2 SQIVND come from the germline V gene (reference sequence). CDR3 DNA sequence: TGTGCCAGTGTAATGCCGGGGGGTTCCTACAATGAGCAGTTCTTC. Translated, it gives CASVMPGGSYNEQFF.

V gene TRBV7-9 combines with J gene TRBJ1-2, with D maybe TRBD1 (6 bases). V lost 4 bases to trimming and J lost 4 bases, with 19 bases between them. Germline lookup yields CDR1 SEHNR and CDR2 FQNEAQ (reference sequence). This CDR3 is 16 amino acids long. The CDR3 spells CASSSLGGTNGYGYTF. DNA of the CDR3: TGTGCCAGCAGCTCTCTGGGGGGCACGAACGGCTATGGCTACACCTTC.